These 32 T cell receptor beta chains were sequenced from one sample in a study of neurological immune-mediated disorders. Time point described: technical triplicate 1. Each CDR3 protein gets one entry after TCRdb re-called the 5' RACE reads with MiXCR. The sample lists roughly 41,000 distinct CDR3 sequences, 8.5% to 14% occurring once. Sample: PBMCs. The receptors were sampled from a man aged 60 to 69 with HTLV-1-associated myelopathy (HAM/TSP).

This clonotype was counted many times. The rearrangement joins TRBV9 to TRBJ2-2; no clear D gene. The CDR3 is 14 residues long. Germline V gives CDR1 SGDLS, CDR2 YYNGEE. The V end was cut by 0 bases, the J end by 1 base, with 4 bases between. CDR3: CASSVAGNTGELFF. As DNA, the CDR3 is TGTGCCAGCAGCGTAGCAGGGAACACCGGGGAGCTGTTTTTT.

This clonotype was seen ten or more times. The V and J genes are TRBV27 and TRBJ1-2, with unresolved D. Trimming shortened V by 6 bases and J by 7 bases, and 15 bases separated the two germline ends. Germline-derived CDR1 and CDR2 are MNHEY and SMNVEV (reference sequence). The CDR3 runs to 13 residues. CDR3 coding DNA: TGTGCCAGCAGCGCGGGCCCCAGCGGTGGCTACACCTTC. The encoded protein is CASSAGPSGGYTF.

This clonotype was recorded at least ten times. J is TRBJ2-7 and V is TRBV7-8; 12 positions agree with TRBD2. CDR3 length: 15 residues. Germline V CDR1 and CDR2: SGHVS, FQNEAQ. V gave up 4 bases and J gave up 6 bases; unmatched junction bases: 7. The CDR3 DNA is TGTGCCAGCAGCTCCGGGACTAGCGGGTCGTCCGAGCAGTACTTC. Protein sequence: CASSSGTSGSSEQYF.

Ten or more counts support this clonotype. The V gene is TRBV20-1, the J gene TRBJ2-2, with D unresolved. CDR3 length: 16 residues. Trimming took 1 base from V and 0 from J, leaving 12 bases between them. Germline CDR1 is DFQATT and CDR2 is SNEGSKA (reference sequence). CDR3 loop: CSARAHLSTNTGELFF. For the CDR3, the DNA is TGCAGTGCTAGAGCGCACCTTAGTACGAACACCGGGGAGCTGTTTTTT.

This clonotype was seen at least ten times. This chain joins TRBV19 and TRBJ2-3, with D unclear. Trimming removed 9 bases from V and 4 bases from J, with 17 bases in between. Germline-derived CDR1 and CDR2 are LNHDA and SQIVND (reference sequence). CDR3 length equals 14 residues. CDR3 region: CASSKRPWADTQYF. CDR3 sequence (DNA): TGTGCCAGCAGCAAGCGTCCTTGGGCAGATACGCAGTATTTT.

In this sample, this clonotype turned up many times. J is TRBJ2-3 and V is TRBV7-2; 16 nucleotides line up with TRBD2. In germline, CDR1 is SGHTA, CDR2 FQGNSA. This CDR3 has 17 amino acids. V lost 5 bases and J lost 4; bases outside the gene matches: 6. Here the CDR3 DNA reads TGTGCCAGCAGCGCCGGGACTAGCGGGAGGGCCCCAGATACGCAGTATTTT. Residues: CASSAGTSGRAPDTQYF.

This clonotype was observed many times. The CDR3 region has the DNA TGCGCCAGCAGCCAAGTTTTGACAACTAATGAAAAACTGTTTTTT. Translated: CASSQVLTTNEKLFF. This rearrangement joins TRBV4-1 to TRBJ1-4, with D unresolved. Trimming cost V 1 base and J 0 bases, with 6 bases left between them. The CDR3 spans 15 residues. Looked up from germline, CDR1 is MGHRA and CDR2 is YSYEKL.

DNA for the CDR3: TGCGCCAGCAGCCAAGCTTCCGGGACCTTATCTGGAAACACCATATATTTT. This encodes CASSQASGTLSGNTIYF. This rearrangement joins TRBV4-1 to TRBJ1-3; possibly TRBD1 for D (5 bases). Trimming shortened V by 1 base and J by 1 base, and 14 bases separated the two germline ends. Germline V gene sequence: CDR1 MGHRA, CDR2 YSYEKL. The CDR3 consists of 17 residues.

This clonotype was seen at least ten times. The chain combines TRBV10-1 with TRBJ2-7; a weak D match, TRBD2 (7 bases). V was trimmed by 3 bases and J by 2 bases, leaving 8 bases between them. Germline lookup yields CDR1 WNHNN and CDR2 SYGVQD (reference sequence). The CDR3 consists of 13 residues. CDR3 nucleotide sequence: TGCGCCAGCAGTGACGGGGGGCCCTACGAGCAGTACTTC. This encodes CASSDGGPYEQYF.

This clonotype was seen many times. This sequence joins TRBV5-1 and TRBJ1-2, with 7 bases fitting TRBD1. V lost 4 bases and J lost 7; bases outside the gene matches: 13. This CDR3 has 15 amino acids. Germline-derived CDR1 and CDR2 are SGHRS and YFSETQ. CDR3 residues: CASSTLGQRSSGYTF. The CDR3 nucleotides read TGCGCCAGCAGCACCCTGGGACAGAGGTCGAGTGGCTACACCTTC.

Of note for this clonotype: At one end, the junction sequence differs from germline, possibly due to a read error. CDR3 DNA sequence: TGCGCCAGCAGCCCTGGACTGGGAACCTACGTGCAGTACTTC. Amino acid sequence: CASSPGLGTYVQYF. The chain recombines TRBV5-1 with TRBJ2-7; D may be TRBD2 (5 bases). Looked up from germline, CDR1 is SGHRS and CDR2 is YFSETQ. The CDR3 extends over 14 amino acids.

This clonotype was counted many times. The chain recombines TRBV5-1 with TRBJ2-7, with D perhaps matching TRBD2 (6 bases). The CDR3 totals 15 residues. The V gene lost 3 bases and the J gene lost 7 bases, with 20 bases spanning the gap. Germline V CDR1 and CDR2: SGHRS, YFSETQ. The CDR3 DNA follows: TGCGCCAGCAGCTCCGGGGGACTGGGGAATACTGAGCAGTACTTC. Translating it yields CASSSGGLGNTEQYF.

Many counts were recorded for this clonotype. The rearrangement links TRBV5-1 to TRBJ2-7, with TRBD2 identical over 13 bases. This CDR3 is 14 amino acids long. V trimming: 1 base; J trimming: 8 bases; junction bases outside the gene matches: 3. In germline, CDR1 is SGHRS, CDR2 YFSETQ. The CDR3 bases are TGCGCCAGCAGCTTGACTAGCGGGAGGGATAAGCAGTACTTC. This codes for CASSLTSGRDKQYF.

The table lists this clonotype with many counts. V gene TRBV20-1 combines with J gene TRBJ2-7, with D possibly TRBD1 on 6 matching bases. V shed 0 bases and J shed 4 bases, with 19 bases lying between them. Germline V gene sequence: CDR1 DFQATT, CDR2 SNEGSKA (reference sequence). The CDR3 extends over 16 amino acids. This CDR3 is CSARDGIAGTIYEQYF. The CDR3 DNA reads TGCAGTGCTAGAGATGGAATAGCCGGGACAATATACGAGCAGTACTTC.

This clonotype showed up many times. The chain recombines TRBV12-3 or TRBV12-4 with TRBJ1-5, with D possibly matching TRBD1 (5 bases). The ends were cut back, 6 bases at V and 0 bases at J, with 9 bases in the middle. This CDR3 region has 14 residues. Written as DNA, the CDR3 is TGTGCCAGCAGCAGGGCCGATAGCAATCAGCCCCAGCATTTT. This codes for CASSRADSNQPQHF.

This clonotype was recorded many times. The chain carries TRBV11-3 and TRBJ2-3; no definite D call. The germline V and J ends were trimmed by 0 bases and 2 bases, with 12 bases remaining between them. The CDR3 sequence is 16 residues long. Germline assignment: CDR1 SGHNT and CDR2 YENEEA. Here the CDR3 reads CASSLDTAISTDTQYF. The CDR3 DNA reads TGTGCCAGCAGCTTAGATACGGCCATATCCACAGATACGCAGTATTTT.

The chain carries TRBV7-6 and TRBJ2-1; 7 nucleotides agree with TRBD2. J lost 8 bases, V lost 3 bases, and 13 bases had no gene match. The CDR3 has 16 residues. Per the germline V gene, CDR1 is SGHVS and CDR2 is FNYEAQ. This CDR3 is CASSLGGSGGRYEQFF. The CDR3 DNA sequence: TGTGCCAGCAGCTTGGGGGGGTCGGGAGGACGGTATGAGCAGTTCTTC.

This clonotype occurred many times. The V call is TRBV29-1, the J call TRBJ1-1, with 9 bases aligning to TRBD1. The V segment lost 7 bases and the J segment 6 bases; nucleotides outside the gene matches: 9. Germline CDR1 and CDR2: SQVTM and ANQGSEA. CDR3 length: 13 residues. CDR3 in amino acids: CSARTGGVSEAFF. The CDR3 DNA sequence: TGCAGCGCCCGAACAGGGGGCGTCTCTGAAGCTTTCTTT.

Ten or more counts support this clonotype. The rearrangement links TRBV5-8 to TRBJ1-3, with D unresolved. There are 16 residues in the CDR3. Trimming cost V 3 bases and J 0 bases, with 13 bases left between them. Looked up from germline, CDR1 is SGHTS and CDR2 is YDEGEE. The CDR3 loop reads CASSSAGLSSGNTIYF. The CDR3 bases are TGTGCCAGCAGCTCCGCCGGGTTGAGCTCTGGAAACACCATATATTTT.

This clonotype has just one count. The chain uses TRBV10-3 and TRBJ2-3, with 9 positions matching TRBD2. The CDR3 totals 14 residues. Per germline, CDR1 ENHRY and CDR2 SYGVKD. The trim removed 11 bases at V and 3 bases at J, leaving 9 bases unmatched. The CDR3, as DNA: TGTGCCTCCCCCGGGCTAGCGGGAACAGATACGCAGTATTTT. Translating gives CASPGLAGTDTQYF.

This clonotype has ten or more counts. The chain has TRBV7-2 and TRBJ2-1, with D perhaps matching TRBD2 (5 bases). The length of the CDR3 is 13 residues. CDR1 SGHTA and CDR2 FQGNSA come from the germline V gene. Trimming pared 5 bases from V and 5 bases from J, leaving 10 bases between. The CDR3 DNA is TGTGCCAGCAGCCCACTAGTACACAATGAGCAGTTCTTC. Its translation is CASSPLVHNEQFF.

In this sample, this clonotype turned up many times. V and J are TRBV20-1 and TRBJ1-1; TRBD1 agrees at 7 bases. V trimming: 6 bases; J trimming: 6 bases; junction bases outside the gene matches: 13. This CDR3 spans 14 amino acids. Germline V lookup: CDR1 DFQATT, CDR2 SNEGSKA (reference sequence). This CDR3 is CSALRGREFPEAFF. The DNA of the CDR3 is TGCAGTGCCCTAAGGGGGCGTGAATTCCCTGAAGCTTTCTTT.

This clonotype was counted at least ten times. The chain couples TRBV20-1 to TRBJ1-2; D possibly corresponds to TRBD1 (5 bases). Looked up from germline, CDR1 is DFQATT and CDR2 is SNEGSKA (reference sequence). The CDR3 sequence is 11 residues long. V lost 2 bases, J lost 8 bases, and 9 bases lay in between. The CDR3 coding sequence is TGCAGTGCTAGAAACAGGAGGGGCTACACCTTC. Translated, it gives CSARNRRGYTF.

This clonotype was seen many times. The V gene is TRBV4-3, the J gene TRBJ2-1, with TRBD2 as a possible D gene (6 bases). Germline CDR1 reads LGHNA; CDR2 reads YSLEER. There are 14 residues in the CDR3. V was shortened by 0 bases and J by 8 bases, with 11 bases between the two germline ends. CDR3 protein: CASSQDGRRDEQFF. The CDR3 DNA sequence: TGCGCCAGCAGCCAAGATGGGAGGAGGGATGAGCAGTTCTTC.

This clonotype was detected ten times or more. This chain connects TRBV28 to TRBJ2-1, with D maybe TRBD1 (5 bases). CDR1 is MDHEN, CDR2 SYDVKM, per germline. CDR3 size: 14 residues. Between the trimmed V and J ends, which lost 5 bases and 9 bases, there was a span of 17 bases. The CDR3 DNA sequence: TGTGCCAGCAGTGGTGTGGGGCCATCTGGTGAGCAGTTCTTC. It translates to CASSGVGPSGEQFF.

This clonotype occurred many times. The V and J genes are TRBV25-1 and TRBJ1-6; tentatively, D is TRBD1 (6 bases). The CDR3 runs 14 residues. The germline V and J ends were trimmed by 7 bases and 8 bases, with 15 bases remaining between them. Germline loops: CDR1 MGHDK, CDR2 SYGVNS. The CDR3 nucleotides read TGTGCCAGCACCTTGTCGGGGGCCGATTCACCCCTCCACTTT. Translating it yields CASTLSGADSPLHF.

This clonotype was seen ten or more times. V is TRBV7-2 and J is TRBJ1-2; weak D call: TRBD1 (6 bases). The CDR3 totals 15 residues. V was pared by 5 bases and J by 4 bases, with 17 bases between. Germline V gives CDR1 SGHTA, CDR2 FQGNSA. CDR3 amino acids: CASSPGATRGYGYTF. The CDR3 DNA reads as TGTGCCAGCAGCCCGGGGGCCACCCGGGGCTATGGCTACACCTTC.

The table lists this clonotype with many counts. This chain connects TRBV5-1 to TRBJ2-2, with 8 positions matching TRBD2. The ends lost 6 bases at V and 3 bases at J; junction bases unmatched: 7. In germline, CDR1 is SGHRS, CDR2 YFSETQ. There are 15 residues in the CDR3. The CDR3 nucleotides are TGCGCCAGCATGGATACAGCGGGAGACACCGGGGAGCTGTTTTTT. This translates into CASMDTAGDTGELFF.

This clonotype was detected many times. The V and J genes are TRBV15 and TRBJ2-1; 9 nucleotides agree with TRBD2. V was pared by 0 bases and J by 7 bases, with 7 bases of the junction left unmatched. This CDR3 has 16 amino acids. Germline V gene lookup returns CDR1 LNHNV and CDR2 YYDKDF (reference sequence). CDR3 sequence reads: CATSRDGLAGRNEQFF. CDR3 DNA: TGTGCCACCAGCAGAGACGGCCTAGCGGGAAGGAATGAGCAGTTCTTC.

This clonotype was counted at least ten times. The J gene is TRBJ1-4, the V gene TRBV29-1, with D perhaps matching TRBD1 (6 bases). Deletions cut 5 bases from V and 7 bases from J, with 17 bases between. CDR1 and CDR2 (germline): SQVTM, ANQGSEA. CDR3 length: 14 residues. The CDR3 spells CSVNTGNSGEKLFF. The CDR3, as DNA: TGCAGCGTTAATACAGGGAATTCCGGTGAAAAACTGTTTTTT.

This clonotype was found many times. The CDR3 DNA reads as TGCAGCGTTTCGTCACGGGTCCCGGCAGATACGCAGTATTTT. Residues: CSVSSRVPADTQYF. The rearrangement joins TRBV29-1 to TRBJ2-3; D is unclear. Germline V gives CDR1 SQVTM, CDR2 ANQGSEA. The CDR3 contains 14 residues. With 5 bases removed from V and 4 bases from J, the gap between germline ends came to 16 bases.

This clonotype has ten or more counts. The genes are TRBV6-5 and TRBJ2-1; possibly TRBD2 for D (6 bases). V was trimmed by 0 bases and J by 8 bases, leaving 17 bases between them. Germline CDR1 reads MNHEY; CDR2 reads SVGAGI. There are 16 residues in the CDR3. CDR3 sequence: CASSYSPFGRLDEQFF. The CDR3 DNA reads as TGTGCCAGCAGTTACTCACCCTTCGGGAGATTGGATGAGCAGTTCTTC.